This TCR beta chain was documented in a study of T cell clusters in autoimmune cytopenias. Frequency places this clonotype as medium-sized (0.01 to 0.1%). Its specificity is not known. This CDR3 region has 16 residues. Germline V gene sequence: CDR1 SEHNR, CDR2 FQNEAQ (reference sequence). Whole-study findings and limits: No experiment has yet validated the function of the T cell clusters defined in silico. TRB repertoire shifts in secondary cytopenia and chronic lymphocytic leukemia mostly reflected lymphoma, not autoimmunity. Physiological T cell clusters of healthy donors were apparently absent in primary autoimmune cytopenia patients.

One tube held mixed TRB-A and TRB-B primer pools for touch-down PCR. TCRdb re-called the multiplex PCR reads; every CDR3 protein appears as one record, without DNA. Its table lists approximately 7,800 distinct CDR3 sequences. About 39,000 genome equivalents of blood DNA were amplified for TRB. J is TRBJ2-2 and V is TRBV7-9; the TRBD1 assignment by TCRdb is unverifiable without DNA. The material sequenced was peripheral blood. The TCR originated in a human donor with an autoimmune cytopenia or autoimmune hepatitis (not recorded which). CDR3: CASSWWDRPISGELFF. The full variable domain, with the rest looked up from reference TRBV7-9 and TRBJ2-2, is DTGVSQNPRHKITKRGQNVTFRCDPISEHNRLYWYRQTLGQGPEFLTYFQNEAQLEKSRLLSDRFSAERPKGSFSTLEIQRTEQGDSAMYLCASSWWDRPISGELFFGEGSRLTVL.